This T cell receptor (beta chain) was identified during a study of blood T cell repertoires in COVID-19. Study as a whole: From the United States, Italy and Spain came samples of acute and convalescent COVID-19.

Under the authors' procedure: Amplification with reference gene primers provided the estimates of nucleated cell counts. Using immunoSEQ multiplex PCR, the repertoire was profiled, and TCRdb retains in-frame clones only, with some absent. V, J and clone size derive from that table, while D and trimming were established from the DNA sequence. This sample has nearly 35,000 clones; around 87% occur once, and the top ten carry 60% to 70%. The CDR3 totals 14 residues. Germline loops: CDR1 WSHSY, CDR2 SAAADI. The junction had 4 bases not matched to a gene; V was cut back by 5 bases and J by 6 bases. This clonotype was sampled from a man aged 70-80 years with acute or convalescent COVID-19. The rearrangement joins TRBV10-2 to TRBJ1-5; TRBD1 aligns across 10 bases. Material: peripheral blood. Here the CDR3 reads CASSKGQGSQPQHF. The DNA of the CDR3 is TGCGCCAGCAGTAAGGGACAGGGGTCTCAGCCCCAGCATTTT.